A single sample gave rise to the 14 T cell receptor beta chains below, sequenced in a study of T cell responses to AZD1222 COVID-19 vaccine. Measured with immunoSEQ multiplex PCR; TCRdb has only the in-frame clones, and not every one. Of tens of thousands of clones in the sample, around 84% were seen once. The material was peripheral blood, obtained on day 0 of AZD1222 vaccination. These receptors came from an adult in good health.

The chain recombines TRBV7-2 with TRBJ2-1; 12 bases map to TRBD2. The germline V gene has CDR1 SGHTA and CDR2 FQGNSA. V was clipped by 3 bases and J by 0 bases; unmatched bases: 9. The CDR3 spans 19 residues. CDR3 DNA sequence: TGTGCCAGCAGCTTTCCCGGGACTAGCGGGTTTAGCTCCTACAATGAGCAGTTCTTC. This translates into CASSFPGTSGFSSYNEQFF.

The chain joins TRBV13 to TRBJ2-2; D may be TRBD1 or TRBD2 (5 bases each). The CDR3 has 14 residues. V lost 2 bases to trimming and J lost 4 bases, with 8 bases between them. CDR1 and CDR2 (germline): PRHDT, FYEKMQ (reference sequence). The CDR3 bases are TGTGCCAGCAGCTTATGGGGGTCCACCGGGGAGCTGTTTTTT. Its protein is CASSLWGSTGELFF.

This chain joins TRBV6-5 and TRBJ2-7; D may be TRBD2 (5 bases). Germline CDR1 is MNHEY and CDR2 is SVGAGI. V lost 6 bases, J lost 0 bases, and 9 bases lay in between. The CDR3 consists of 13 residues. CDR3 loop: CASSGVSSYEQYF. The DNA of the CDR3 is TGTGCCAGCAGCGGGGTGAGCTCCTACGAGCAGTACTTC.

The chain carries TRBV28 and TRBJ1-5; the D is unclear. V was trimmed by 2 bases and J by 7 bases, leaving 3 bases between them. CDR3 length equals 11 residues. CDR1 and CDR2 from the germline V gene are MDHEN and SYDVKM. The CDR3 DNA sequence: TGTGCCAGCAGTTTAGGGCAGCCCCAGCATTTT. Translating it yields CASSLGQPQHF.

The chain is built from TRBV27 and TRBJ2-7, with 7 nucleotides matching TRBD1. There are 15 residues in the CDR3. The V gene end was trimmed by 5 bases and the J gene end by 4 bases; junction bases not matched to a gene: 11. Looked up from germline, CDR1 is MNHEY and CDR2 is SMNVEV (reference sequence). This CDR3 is CASSPRGQVWYEQYV. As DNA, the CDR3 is TGTGCCAGCAGTCCCCGCGGACAGGTTTGGTACGAGCAGTACGTC.

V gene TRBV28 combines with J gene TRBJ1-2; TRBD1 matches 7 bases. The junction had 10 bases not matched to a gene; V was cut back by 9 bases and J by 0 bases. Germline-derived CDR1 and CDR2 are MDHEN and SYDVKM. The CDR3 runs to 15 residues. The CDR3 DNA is TGTGCCAGTACTTCCGGGACAGCAGCTAACTATGGCTACACCTTC. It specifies CASTSGTAANYGYTF.

As DNA, the CDR3 is TGTGCCAGTAGCAGCTTAGACAGCTCTGGAAACACCATATATTTT. This sequence encodes CASSSLDSSGNTIYF. J is TRBJ1-3 and V is TRBV19; a weak D match, TRBD1 (5 bases). This CDR3 is 15 amino acids long. Trimming left V 6 bases short and J 0 bases short, with 12 bases between. Germline assignment: CDR1 LNHDA and CDR2 SQIVND (reference sequence).

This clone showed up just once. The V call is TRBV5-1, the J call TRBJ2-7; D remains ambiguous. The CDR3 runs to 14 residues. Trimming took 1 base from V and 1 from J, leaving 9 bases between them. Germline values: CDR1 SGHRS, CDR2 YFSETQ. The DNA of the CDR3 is TGCGCCAGCAGCTTGTTTCCGGCTTCCTACGAGCAGTACTTC. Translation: CASSLFPASYEQYF.

The CDR3 here is CASSLDYPPWELFF. The CDR3 nucleotides are TGTGCCAGCAGCCTGGACTACCCCCCGTGGGAGCTGTTTTTT. V usage is TRBV11-2 and J usage is TRBJ2-2, with a weak D call TRBD2 (6 bases). The CDR3 sequence is 14 residues long. Per germline, CDR1 SGHAT and CDR2 FQNNGV. V lost 5 bases and J lost 9, with 16 bases in between.

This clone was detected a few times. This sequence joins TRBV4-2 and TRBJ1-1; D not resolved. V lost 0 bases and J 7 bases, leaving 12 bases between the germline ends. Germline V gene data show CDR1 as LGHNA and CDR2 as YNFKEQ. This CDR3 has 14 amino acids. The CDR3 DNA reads TGTGCCAGCAGCCAAGATACACCGGAACTTGAAGCTTTCTTT. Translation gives CASSQDTPELEAFF.

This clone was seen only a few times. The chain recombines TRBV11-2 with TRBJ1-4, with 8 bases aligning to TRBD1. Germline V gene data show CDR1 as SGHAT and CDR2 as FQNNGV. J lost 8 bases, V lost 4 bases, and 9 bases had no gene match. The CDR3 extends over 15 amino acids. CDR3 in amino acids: CASSSIGQGREKLFF. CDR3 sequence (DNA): TGTGCCAGCAGCTCGATCGGACAGGGTAGGGAAAAACTGTTTTTT. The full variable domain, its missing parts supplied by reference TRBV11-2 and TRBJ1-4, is EAGVAQSPRYKIIEKRQSVAFWCNPISGHATLYWYQQILGQGPKLLIQFQNNGVVDDSQLPKDRFSAERLKGVDSTLKIQPAKLEDSAVYLCASSSIGQGREKLFFGSGTQLSVL.

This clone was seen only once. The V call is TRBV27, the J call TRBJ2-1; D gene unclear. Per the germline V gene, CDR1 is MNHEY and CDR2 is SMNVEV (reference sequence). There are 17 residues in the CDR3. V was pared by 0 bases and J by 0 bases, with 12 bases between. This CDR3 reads CASSLSRMSDSYNEQFF. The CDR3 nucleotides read TGTGCCAGCAGTTTATCGCGCATGAGCGACTCCTACAATGAGCAGTTCTTC.

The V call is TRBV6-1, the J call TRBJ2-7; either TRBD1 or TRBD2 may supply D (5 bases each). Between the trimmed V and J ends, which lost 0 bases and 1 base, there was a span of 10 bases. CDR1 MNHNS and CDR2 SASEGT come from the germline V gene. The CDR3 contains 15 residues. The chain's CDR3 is CASSEALGESYEQYV. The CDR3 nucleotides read TGTGCCAGCAGTGAAGCGCTGGGGGAATCCTACGAGCAGTACGTC.

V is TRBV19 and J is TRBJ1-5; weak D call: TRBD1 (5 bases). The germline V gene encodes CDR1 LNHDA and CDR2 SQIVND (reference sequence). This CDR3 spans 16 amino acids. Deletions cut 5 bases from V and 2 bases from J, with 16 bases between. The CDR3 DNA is TGTGCCAGTAGTTTTATCCAGGGAACCGGCAATCAGCCCCAGCATTTT. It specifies CASSFIQGTGNQPQHF.